These 10 T cell receptor beta chains were all obtained from the same sample, sequenced in a study of post-analysis software for immune sequencing data. Study-wide results and caveats: Patients carried a handful of TRBV segments more frequently than controls did, and TRBV5-6, TRBV5-1 and TRBV20-1 were among them.

Their specific antigens are unknown. Unique molecular identifiers featured in each of the TCR beta cDNA libraries. TCRdb reprocessed the PCR reads with MiXCR, giving one entry per CDR3 protein. This table has hundreds of thousands of distinct CDR3 sequences, around 40% appearing once. Sequencing was done on a sample of blood. The receptors here all came from a girl under 18 with multiple sclerosis.

The chain carries TRBV5-1 and TRBJ1-4, with 8 bases that match TRBD1. The CDR3 runs 17 residues. After removal of 0 bases from V and 9 bases from J, the junction contained 13 bases not matched to a gene. Germline V gene sequence: CDR1 SGHRS, CDR2 YFSETQ. CDR3 region: CASSLGTGSPGMKKLFF. The CDR3 DNA sequence: TGCGCCAGCAGCTTGGGGACAGGGTCCCCTGGAATGAAAAAACTGTTTTTT.

The chain combines TRBV28 with TRBJ2-5; 7 bases match TRBD2. The CDR3 spans 14 residues. J was trimmed by 4 bases and V by 6 bases; bases with no gene match: 8. The germline gives CDR1 MDHEN, CDR2 SYDVKM. The CDR3 nucleotides are TGTGCCAGCAGGTTGGCGGGAGTACGAGAGACCCAGTACTTC. The encoded protein is CASRLAGVRETQYF.

This chain links TRBV18 with TRBJ2-1; D possibly corresponds to TRBD1 (6 bases). V dropped 3 bases and J dropped 7 bases, with 16 bases sitting between them. The CDR3 length is 15 residues. The germline V gene encodes CDR1 KGHSH and CDR2 LQKENI. CDR3 nucleotides: TGTGCCAGCTCACCTTCTCAGGACAGCTTTAATGAGCAGTTCTTC. Protein product: CASSPSQDSFNEQFF.

The V gene is TRBV7-3, the J gene TRBJ2-1; possibly TRBD2 for D (5 bases). The CDR3 extends over 16 amino acids. Looked up from germline, CDR1 is SGHTA and CDR2 is FQGTGA. V shed 4 bases and J shed 1 base, with 14 bases lying between them. The CDR3 is CASSSKLGGSYNEQFF. The CDR3 DNA sequence: TGTGCCAGCAGCTCCAAACTAGGAGGTTCCTACAATGAGCAGTTCTTC.

At least ten counts were recorded for this clonotype. CDR3 nucleotides: TGTGCCAGCAGCTTAAGAACTAGCGGCAATGAGCAGTTCTTC. Its translation: CASSLRTSGNEQFF. The chain recombines TRBV12-3 or TRBV12-4 with TRBJ2-1; 8 bases map to TRBD2. V shed 6 bases, J shed 6 bases, and the junction held 7 bases outside the gene matches. The CDR3 loop spans 14 amino acids.

This clonotype was observed a few times. The genes are TRBV20-1 and TRBJ2-5, with D possibly being TRBD2 (6 bases). This CDR3 spans 13 amino acids. CDR1 and CDR2 (germline): DFQATT, SNEGSKA (reference sequence). V gave up 6 bases and J gave up 3 bases, with 14 bases separating them. DNA for the CDR3: TGCAGTGCCAGACGGGACTCCAAAGAGACCCAGTACTTC. This translates into CSARRDSKETQYF.

The V gene is TRBV27, the J gene TRBJ1-2; D call uncertain. The CDR3 consists of 16 residues. Germline CDR1 and CDR2: MNHEY and SMNVEV (reference sequence). V was clipped by 0 bases and J by 5 bases, with 16 bases between them. CDR3 region: CASSLSQHRSVYGYTF. CDR3 in DNA: TGTGCCAGCAGTTTATCCCAACACCGGTCGGTTTATGGCTACACCTTC.

The gene calls are TRBV29-1 and TRBJ1-4; TRBD1 is a possible D gene (5 bases). This CDR3 is 14 amino acids long. The germline V and J ends were trimmed by 5 bases and 5 bases, with 15 bases remaining between them. Germline CDR1 and CDR2: SQVTM and ANQGSEA. CDR3 bases: TGCAGCGTTTCCTCAGGGACGAGGAATGAAAAACTGTTTTTT. Translation: CSVSSGTRNEKLFF.

The genes are TRBV5-1 and TRBJ2-5, with TRBD2 matching 10 bases. There are 16 residues in the CDR3. V lost 0 bases and J lost 3; bases outside the gene matches: 5. Germline CDR1 is SGHRS and CDR2 is YFSETQ. The CDR3 DNA is TGCGCCAGCAGCTTGGGAGTAGCGGGAGGAAAAGAGACCCAGTACTTC. Translating it yields CASSLGVAGGKETQYF.

V is TRBV5-1 and J is TRBJ2-4, with no clear D. TRBJ2-7 matches the DNA end more closely, so the J call is doubtful. This CDR3 is 15 amino acids long. Germline CDR1 is SGHRS and CDR2 is YFSETQ. The chain's CDR3 is CASSLEMGYYYEQYF. CDR3 DNA: TGCGCCAGCAGCTTGGAGATGGGCTACTACTACGAGCAGTACTTC.